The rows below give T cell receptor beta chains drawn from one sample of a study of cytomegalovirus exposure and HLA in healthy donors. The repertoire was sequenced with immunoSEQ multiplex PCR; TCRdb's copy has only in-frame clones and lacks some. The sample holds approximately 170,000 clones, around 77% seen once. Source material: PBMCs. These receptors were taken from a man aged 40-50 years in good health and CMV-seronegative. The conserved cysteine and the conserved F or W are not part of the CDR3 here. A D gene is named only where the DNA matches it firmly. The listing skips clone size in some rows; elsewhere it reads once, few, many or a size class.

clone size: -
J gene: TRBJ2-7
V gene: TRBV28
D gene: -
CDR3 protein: ASSLSRVAYEQY

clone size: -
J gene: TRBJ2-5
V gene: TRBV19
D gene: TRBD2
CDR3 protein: ASSPPGTSFSQETQY

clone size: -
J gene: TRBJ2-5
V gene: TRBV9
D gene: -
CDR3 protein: ASSASTDSGMETQY

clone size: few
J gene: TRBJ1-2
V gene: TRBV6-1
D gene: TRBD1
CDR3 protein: ANSPGQLYGYT

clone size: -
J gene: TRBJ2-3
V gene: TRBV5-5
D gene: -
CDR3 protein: ASSYTPGGSTDTQY

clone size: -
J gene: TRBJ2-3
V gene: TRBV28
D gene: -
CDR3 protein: ASSFMEGTSTDTQY

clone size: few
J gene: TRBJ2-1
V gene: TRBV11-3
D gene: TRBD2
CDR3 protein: ASSLGGGAIYNEQF

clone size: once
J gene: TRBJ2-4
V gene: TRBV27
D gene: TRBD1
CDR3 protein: ASSLGQGLAKNIQY

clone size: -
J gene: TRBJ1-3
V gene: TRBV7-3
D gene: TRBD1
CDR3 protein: ASSPRGGNTIY

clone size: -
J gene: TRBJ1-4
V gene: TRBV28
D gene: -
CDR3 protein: ASRLGPNEKLF

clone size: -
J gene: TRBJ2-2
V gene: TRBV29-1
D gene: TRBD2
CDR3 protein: SVRTSGNTGELF

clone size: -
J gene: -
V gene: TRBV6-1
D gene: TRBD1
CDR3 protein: ASTGTGAYEQY

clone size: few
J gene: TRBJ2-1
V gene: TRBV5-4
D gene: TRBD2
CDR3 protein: ASSFAGLAGYNEQF

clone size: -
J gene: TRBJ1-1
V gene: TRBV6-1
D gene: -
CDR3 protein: ASRDFTGKNTEAF

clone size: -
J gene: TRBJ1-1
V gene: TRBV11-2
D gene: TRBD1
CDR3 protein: ASSFRDRATEAF

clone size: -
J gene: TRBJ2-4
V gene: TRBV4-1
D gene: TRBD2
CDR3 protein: ASSQTSGRLDSQY

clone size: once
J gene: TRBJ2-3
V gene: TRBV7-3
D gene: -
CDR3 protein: ASSSGTSSTDTQY

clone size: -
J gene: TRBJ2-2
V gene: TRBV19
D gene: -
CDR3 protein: ASKQGGRPGELF

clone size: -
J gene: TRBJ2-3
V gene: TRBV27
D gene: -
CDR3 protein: ASSPGDSTDTQY

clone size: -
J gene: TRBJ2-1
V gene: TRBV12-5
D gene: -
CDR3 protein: ASGSSDRAPYNEQF

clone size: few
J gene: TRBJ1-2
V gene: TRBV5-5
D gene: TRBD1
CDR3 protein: ASSLYGAGTETGYT

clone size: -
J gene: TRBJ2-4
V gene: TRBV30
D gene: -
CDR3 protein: AWDRPNKAKNSQY

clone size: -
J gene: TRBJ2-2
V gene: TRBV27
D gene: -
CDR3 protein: ASSLWGANTGELF

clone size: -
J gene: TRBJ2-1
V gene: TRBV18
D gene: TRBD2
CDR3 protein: ASSPPTSGSINEQF

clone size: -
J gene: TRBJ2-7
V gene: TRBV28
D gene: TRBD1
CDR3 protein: ASSFHQGASRVVSYEQY

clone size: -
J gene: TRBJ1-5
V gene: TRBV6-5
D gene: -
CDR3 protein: AGRKDRLNQPQH

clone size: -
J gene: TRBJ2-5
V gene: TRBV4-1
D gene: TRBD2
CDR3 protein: ASSQPRREGGETQY

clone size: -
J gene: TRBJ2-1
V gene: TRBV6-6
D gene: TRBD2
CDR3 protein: ASSYEGLANEQF

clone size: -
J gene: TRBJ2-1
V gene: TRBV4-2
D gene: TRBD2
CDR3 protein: ASSQEFFGGGGTSQASEQF

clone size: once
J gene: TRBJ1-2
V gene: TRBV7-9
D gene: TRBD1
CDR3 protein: SSSLSRQGANYGYT

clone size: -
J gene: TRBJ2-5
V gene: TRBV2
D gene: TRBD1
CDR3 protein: AGRTLGQGQETQY

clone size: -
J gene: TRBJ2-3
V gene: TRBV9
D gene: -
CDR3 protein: ASSVGGGPGTDTQY

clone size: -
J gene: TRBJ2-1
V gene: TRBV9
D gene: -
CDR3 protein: ASSTIGRPAGQGEQF

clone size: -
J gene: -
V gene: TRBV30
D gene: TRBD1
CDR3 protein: ACWTGHSYEQY

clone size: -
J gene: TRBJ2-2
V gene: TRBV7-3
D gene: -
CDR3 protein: ASTLGKGRYTGELF

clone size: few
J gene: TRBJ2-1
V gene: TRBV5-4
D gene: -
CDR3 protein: ASSLQGTEQF

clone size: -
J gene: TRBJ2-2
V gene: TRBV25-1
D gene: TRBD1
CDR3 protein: ASSRDRSNTGELF

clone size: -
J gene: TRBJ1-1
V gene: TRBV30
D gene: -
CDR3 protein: AWTRLLNTEAF

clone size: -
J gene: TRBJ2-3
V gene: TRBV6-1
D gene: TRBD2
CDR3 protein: ASRPTSGETDTQY

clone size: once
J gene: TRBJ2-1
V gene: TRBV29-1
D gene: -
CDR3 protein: SVERGGGNEQF

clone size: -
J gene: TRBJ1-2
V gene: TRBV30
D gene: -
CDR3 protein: AWSVRVGYT

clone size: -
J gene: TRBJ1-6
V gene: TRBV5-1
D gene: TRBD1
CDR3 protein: ASSLDPTGQGNSPLH

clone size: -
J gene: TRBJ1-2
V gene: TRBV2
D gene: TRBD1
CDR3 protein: ASRRDRYGYT

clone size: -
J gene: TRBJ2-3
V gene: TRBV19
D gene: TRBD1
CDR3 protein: ATSDRGQDTQY

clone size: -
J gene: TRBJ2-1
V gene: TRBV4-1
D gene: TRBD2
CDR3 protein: ASSQEGGRAFTYNEQF

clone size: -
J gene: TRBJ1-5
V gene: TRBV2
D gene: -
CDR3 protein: ASRGGQGEQPQH

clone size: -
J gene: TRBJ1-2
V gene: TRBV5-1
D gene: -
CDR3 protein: ASSGDRISNYGYT

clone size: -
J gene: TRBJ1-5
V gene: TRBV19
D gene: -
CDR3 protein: ASSIGLLGANNQPQH

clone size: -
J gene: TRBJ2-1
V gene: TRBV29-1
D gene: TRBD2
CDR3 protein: SGVEREPNEQF

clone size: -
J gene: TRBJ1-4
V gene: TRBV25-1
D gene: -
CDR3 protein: ASSLTVTNEKLF

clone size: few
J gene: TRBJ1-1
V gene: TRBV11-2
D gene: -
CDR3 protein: ASSSPRGGTEAF

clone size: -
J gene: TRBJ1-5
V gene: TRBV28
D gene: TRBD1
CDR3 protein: ASSGQGAGYQPQH

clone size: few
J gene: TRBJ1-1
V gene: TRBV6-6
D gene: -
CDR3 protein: ASSYRPGVEAF

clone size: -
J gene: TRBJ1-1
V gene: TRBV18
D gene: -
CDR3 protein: ASSPSGVNTEAF

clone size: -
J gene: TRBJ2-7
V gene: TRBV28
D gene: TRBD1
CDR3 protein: ASRVTGLPYEQY

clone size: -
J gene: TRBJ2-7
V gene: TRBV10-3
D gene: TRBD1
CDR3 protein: AISAYTGGISYEQY

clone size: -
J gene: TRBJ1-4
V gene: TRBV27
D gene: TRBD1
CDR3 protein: ASSLDRVEKLF

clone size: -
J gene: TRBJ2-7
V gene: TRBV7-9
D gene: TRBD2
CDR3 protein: ASGSGTSGAYEQY

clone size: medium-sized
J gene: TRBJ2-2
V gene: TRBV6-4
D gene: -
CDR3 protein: ASSDSGLARNTGELF